A single sample is the source of the 28 T cell receptor beta chains below, sequenced in a study of beta chain features in type 1 diabetes. General observations from the study: Type 1 diabetes patients had moderately but significantly shorter TCRB CDR3s in all four CD4+ subsets.

No antigen is known for these receptors. All of the isolated RNA was reverse transcribed, so expressed TCRB transcripts were sequenced. Here immunoSEQ multiplex PCR was the method, and the copy in TCRdb shows in-frame clones only, minus some. The sample records 680,000 or so clones, 13% being singletons. The sequencing input was naive CD4+ T cells from blood. Receptor source: a man in his late teens or twenties with type 1 diabetes.

This clone was observed a handful of times. V and J are TRBV28 and TRBJ1-1; D possibly corresponds to TRBD1 (5 bases). This CDR3 spans 12 amino acids. Per the germline V gene, CDR1 is MDHEN and CDR2 is SYDVKM. V gave up 10 bases and J gave up 5 bases, with 14 bases separating them. The CDR3 DNA follows: TGTGCCACCTCAGGGTTGGGGACTGAAGCTTTCTTT. It is translated as CATSGLGTEAFF.

This chain uses TRBV19 with TRBJ1-5; 7 nucleotides agree with TRBD1. Germline CDR1 is LNHDA and CDR2 is SQIVND (reference sequence). CDR3 length: 14 amino acids. Trimming removed 3 bases from V and 7 bases from J; junction bases left unmatched: 6. Here the CDR3 reads CASSMQQGEQPQHF. In DNA form, the CDR3 reads TGTGCCAGTAGTATGCAGCAGGGGGAACAGCCCCAGCATTTT.

This clone has only a few counts. V usage is TRBV5-1 and J usage is TRBJ1-1, with D tentatively TRBD1 (5 bases). The CDR3 spans 16 residues. Trimming left V 6 bases short and J 0 bases short, with 18 bases between. CDR1 is SGHRS, CDR2 YFSETQ, per germline. CDR3 sequence: CASKQTEENMNTEAFF. The CDR3 bases are TGCGCCAGCAAGCAGACAGAGGAGAACATGAACACTGAAGCTTTCTTT.

The genes are TRBV9 and TRBJ2-1; tentative D call: TRBD1 (6 bases). V shed 4 bases and J shed 4 bases, with 12 bases lying between them. CDR1 and CDR2 (germline): SGDLS, YYNGEE. The CDR3 runs to 14 residues. CDR3 sequence: CASSPRGQYNEQFF. Written as DNA, the CDR3 is TGTGCCAGCAGCCCCCGCGGACAGTACAATGAGCAGTTCTTC.

Details on this clone: Since no conserved phenylalanine or tryptophan closes the CDR3, a read error is the likely cause. It is unclear where the CDR3 begins or ends on the DNA, so no DNA is shown, and the CDR3 is as TCRdb lists it. The gene calls are TRBV5-6 and TRBJ1-5. Looked up from germline, CDR1 is SGHDT and CDR2 is YYEEEE. The CDR3 extends over 12 residues, inclusive of both ends. The CDR3 protein is CASTIGVVPNGI.

The CDR3 nucleotides are TGTGCCGCCCAACAGGGAAGGCAAGAGACCCAGTACTTC. This translates into CAAQQGRQETQYF. This chain joins TRBV6-1 and TRBJ2-5; a possible D gene is TRBD1 (6 bases). This CDR3 spans 13 amino acids. V was shortened by 11 bases and J by 2 bases, with 15 bases between the two germline ends. Germline V gene sequence: CDR1 MNHNS, CDR2 SASEGT.

The chain has TRBV6-5 and TRBJ2-3; D is undetermined. Trimming stripped 2 bases from V and 0 bases from J, with 6 bases between. The germline V gene has CDR1 MNHEY and CDR2 SVGAGI. This CDR3 has 14 residues. The CDR3 is CASSYGVSTDTQYF. In DNA form, the CDR3 reads TGTGCCAGCAGTTACGGGGTTAGCACAGATACGCAGTATTTT.

J is TRBJ2-3 and V is TRBV6-6; the match to TRBD2 covers 9 bases. Germline V gives CDR1 MNHNY, CDR2 SVGAGI (reference sequence). The CDR3 loop spans 14 amino acids. The V gene end was trimmed by 7 bases and the J gene end by 1 base; junction bases not matched to a gene: 3. The CDR3 DNA is TGTGCCAGCAAATTAGCGGGGGGCACAGATACGCAGTATTTT. Its protein product is CASKLAGGTDTQYF.

The chain uses TRBV19 and TRBJ2-5; D is possibly TRBD1 or TRBD2 (5 bases each). The CDR3 spans 14 residues. Trimming cost V 3 bases and J 5 bases, with 13 bases left between them. The germline V gene has CDR1 LNHDA and CDR2 SQIVND (reference sequence). CDR3 in DNA: TGTGCCAGTAGTATCGTAGGGGACGGGGAGACCCAGTACTTC. As protein: CASSIVGDGETQYF.

This clone occurred a few times. V and J are TRBV30 and TRBJ2-7, with TRBD1 identical over 8 bases. The J segment lost 5 bases and the V segment lost 2 bases, leaving 8 bases of the junction unmatched. This CDR3 is 14 amino acids long. The germline gives CDR1 GTSNPN, CDR2 SVGIG (reference sequence). The CDR3 nucleotides read TGTGCCTGGAGTCGGCGACAGGGGTTTAACGAGCAGTACTTC. Its translation is CAWSRRQGFNEQYF.

This clone was counted only a few times. Within the sample, other DNA sequences also encode this same CDR3. V and J are TRBV9 and TRBJ2-2, with D maybe TRBD2 (6 bases). This CDR3 spans 16 amino acids. CDR1 is SGDLS, CDR2 YYNGEE, per germline. Trimming removed 0 bases from V and 1 base from J, with 10 bases in between. CDR3 amino acids: CASSVAAGGNTGELFF. CDR3 sequence (DNA): TGTGCCAGCAGCGTAGCTGCCGGGGGGAACACCGGGGAGCTGTTTTTT. Full variable domain (outside the CDR3, taken from reference TRBV9 and TRBJ2-2): DSGVTQTPKHLITATGQRVTLRCSPRSGDLSVYWYQQSLDQGLQFLIQYYNGEERAKGNILERFSAQQFPDLHSELNLSSLELGDSALYFCASSVAAGGNTGELFFGEGSRLTVL.

This clone occurred a few times. The rearrangement links TRBV2 to TRBJ2-5, with D perhaps matching TRBD1 or TRBD2 (5 bases each). V lost 3 bases to trimming and J lost 5 bases, with 13 bases between them. Looked up from germline, CDR1 is SNHLY and CDR2 is FYNNEI. This CDR3 contains 14 residues. The CDR3 region is CASSESGPLETQYF. CDR3 sequence (DNA): TGTGCCAGCAGTGAGTCGGGGCCTTTGGAGACCCAGTACTTC.

The chain employs TRBV6-5 and TRBJ2-3; D possibly matches TRBD1 or TRBD2 (6 bases each). Trimming cost V 0 bases and J 3 bases, with 13 bases left between them. CDR3 size: 16 residues. Germline V lookup: CDR1 MNHEY, CDR2 SVGAGI. The CDR3 nucleotides are TGTGCCAGCAGTTACTCTTCGGGGGCCGGGACAGATACGCAGTATTTT. Translation: CASSYSSGAGTDTQYF.

V usage is TRBV19 and J usage is TRBJ2-5; D is ambiguous. Germline CDR1 is LNHDA and CDR2 is SQIVND (reference sequence). Trimming stripped 8 bases from V and 5 bases from J, with 9 bases between. CDR3 length: 11 amino acids. DNA of the CDR3: TGTGCCAGTCAAGTACGGGAGACCCAGTACTTC. Amino acids: CASQVRETQYF.

Only a few counts were recorded for this clone. The rearrangement uses TRBV28 and TRBJ2-1; D is undetermined. CDR1 and CDR2 from the germline V gene are MDHEN and SYDVKM. CDR3 size: 14 residues. V was trimmed by 11 bases and J by 10 bases, leaving 24 bases between them. The CDR3 sequence is CASRGPVLVREQFF. CDR3 DNA sequence: TGTGCCTCCCGCGGACCGGTCTTGGTAAGGGAGCAGTTCTTC.

The chain links TRBV29-1 to TRBJ1-2, with no clear D. The V gene lost 4 bases and the J gene lost 10 bases, with 13 bases spanning the gap. The CDR3 is 11 residues long. Germline V gives CDR1 SQVTM, CDR2 ANQGSEA. CDR3: CSVVLARDYTF. In DNA, the CDR3 is TGCAGCGTTGTTCTGGCACGGGACTACACCTTC.

With respect to this clone: This specimen includes other DNA sequences encoding the same CDR3. The V call is TRBV30, the J call TRBJ1-1; no definite D call. Trimming shortened V by 2 bases and J by 1 base, and 8 bases separated the two germline ends. CDR1 and CDR2 from the germline V gene are GTSNPN and SVGIG (reference sequence). This CDR3 is 13 amino acids long. CDR3 sequence reads: CAWSLTENTEAFF. DNA for the CDR3: TGTGCCTGGAGTTTAACAGAGAACACTGAAGCTTTCTTT.

The sample holds a few counts of this clone. The chain employs TRBV7-9 and TRBJ1-6; possibly TRBD1 for D (5 bases). Germline assignment: CDR1 SEHNR and CDR2 FQNEAQ (reference sequence). V dropped 7 bases and J dropped 8 bases, with 9 bases sitting between them. The CDR3 has 12 amino acids. CDR3: CASTIGDSPLHF. The CDR3 coding sequence is TGTGCCAGCACCATAGGGGATTCACCCCTCCACTTT.

This sequence joins TRBV19 and TRBJ1-5; TRBD1 matches at 9 bases. CDR1 and CDR2 (germline): LNHDA, SQIVND (reference sequence). With V trimmed by 1 base and J by 1 base, 8 bases remained unmatched. The CDR3 contains 18 residues. The CDR3 reads CASSIGFGTGFSNQPQHF. CDR3 DNA sequence: TGTGCCAGTAGTATAGGTTTTGGGACAGGGTTCAGCAATCAGCCCCAGCATTTT.

This clone was counted only a few times. V gene TRBV7-9 combines with J gene TRBJ1-4; unclear D gene. The germline V gene encodes CDR1 SEHNR and CDR2 FQNEAQ (reference sequence). The CDR3 covers 14 residues. V was clipped by 4 bases and J by 0 bases, with 6 bases between them. CDR3: CASSSQPTNEKLFF. Written as DNA, the CDR3 is TGTGCCAGCAGCTCGCAGCCAACTAATGAAAAACTGTTTTTT.

The V gene is TRBV10-3, the J gene TRBJ1-6; 8 nucleotides match TRBD1. This CDR3 has 13 residues. Trimming cost V 11 bases and J 5 bases; bases outside gene matches: 5. Germline V lookup: CDR1 ENHRY, CDR2 SYGVKD. CDR3 coding DNA: TGTGCCGTAGGACAGGGCGATAATTCACCCCTCCACTTT. Translated: CAVGQGDNSPLHF.

Here the CDR3 DNA reads TGTGCCAGCAGTGAAGCGGGGACTGGGATTTCTGGGGCCAACGTCCTGACTTTC. Protein sequence: CASSEAGTGISGANVLTF. This chain uses TRBV6-1 with TRBJ2-6; tentative D call: TRBD2 (6 bases). The V gene lost 0 bases and the J gene lost 1 base, with 13 bases spanning the gap. Germline CDR1 reads MNHNS; CDR2 reads SASEGT. The CDR3 is 18 residues long.

The chain links TRBV2 to TRBJ2-4; 8 nucleotides align to TRBD1. The germline CDR1 and CDR2 sequences are SNHLY and FYNNEI. CDR3 size: 16 residues. J gave up 0 bases and V 6 bases, and 7 bases lay outside the gene matches. CDR3 nucleotides: TGTGCCAGCAGGGAGACAGGGGCTCTAGCCAAAAACATTCAGTACTTC. Translation: CASRETGALAKNIQYF.

This chain joins TRBV9 and TRBJ1-1; D might be TRBD1 (5 bases). The CDR3 loop spans 16 amino acids. Between the trimmed V and J ends, which lost 0 bases and 2 bases, there was a span of 14 bases. The germline CDR1 and CDR2 sequences are SGDLS and YYNGEE. CDR3 sequence: CASSVGLQVSNTEAFF. In DNA form, the CDR3 reads TGTGCCAGCAGCGTAGGGCTACAGGTATCAAACACTGAAGCTTTCTTT. The full variable domain, its missing parts supplied by reference TRBV9 and TRBJ1-1, is DSGVTQTPKHLITATGQRVTLRCSPRSGDLSVYWYQQSLDQGLQFLIQYYNGEERAKGNILERFSAQQFPDLHSELNLSSLELGDSALYFCASSVGLQVSNTEAFFGQGTRLTVV.

This clone was seen a handful of times. A junction boundary mismatches the germline segment, possibly from a read error. This chain links TRBV19 with TRBJ1-1, with 10 bases lining up with TRBD1. In germline, CDR1 is LNHDA, CDR2 SQIVND (reference sequence). CDR3 length: 11 residues. The CDR3 loop reads CSTGGYTEAFF. The CDR3 DNA reads as TGCTCGACAGGGGGCTACACTGAAGCTTTCTTT.

This clone was picked up a small number of times. The chain links TRBV7-6 to TRBJ1-5; D remains unclear. Germline V lookup: CDR1 SGHVS, CDR2 FNYEAQ. The CDR3 runs to 13 residues. V gave up 1 base and J gave up 7 bases, with 8 bases separating them. CDR3 nucleotide sequence: TGTGCCAGCAGCTTAGGCCCAAGGCAGCCCCAGCATTTT. Translated, it gives CASSLGPRQPQHF.

The CDR3 region has the DNA TGTGCCTGGAGTGCCCCGGGGTTGGTGGGTAACACTGAAGCTTTCTTT. This codes for CAWSAPGLVGNTEAFF. The chain employs TRBV30 and TRBJ1-1; D gene ambiguous. Per the germline V gene, CDR1 is GTSNPN and CDR2 is SVGIG (reference sequence). Trimming removed 1 base from V and 2 bases from J, with 17 bases in between. The CDR3 totals 16 residues.

Concerning this clone: This sample also contains other DNA sequences that code for the same CDR3. The rearrangement uses TRBV5-1 and TRBJ2-3, with D uncertain. From germline, CDR1 is SGHRS and CDR2 YFSETQ. Trimming removed 0 bases from V and 2 bases from J, with 7 bases in between. The CDR3 runs 14 residues. In DNA form, the CDR3 reads TGCGCCAGCAGCTTGGCTAGGGACACAGATACGCAGTATTTT. Translated, it gives CASSLARDTDTQYF.